The clone carrying this T cell receptor (beta chain) has only a few counts. Its antigen is still unknown. Together with a sample-barcoded 5' primer, a J-beta primer mix was included in a second PCR lasting roughly 6 to 12 cycles. TCRdb re-called the 5' RACE reads through MiXCR, storing one row per CDR3 protein. The table shows 650,000 to 1,000,000 distinct CDR3 sequences, with about 47% occurring only once. The record originates from a study of blood T cells in healthy people across ages. Study background: Researchers report that template switching captured about one barcoded beta molecule per two T cells.

Study-wide results and caveats: Estimates of diversity drawn from one million T cells were considered underestimates. Both higher diversity and more naive CD4+ cells marked long-lived donors when set against aged donors. A roughly linear fall in TCR beta diversity per million T cells was seen with increasing age.

Specimen: blood. The receptor comes from an elderly man in good health.

The CDR3 nucleotides are TGCAGCGTTGGTGGGCAGGGAGACGAGCAGTACTTC. Translating it yields CSVGGQGDEQYF. This chain links TRBV29-1 with TRBJ2-7; D might be TRBD1 or TRBD2, each matching 5 bases. V lost 4 bases, J lost 5 bases, and 12 bases lay in between. Per germline, CDR1 SQVTM and CDR2 ANQGSEA. The CDR3 loop spans 12 amino acids.